The clone carrying this T cell receptor (beta chain) was recorded at least ten times. The target antigen is unknown. Synthesis of cDNA was accomplished via 5'RACE employing 10-nucleotide random UMIs. Over 200 million TCR-beta sequences from 15-18 subjects came from every sequencing run. TCRdb analysed the 5' RACE reads with MiXCR anew, one entry per CDR3 protein. The repertoire holds about 120,000 distinct CDR3 sequences, with around 3% as singletons. The data derive from a study of neurological immune-mediated disorders. Study-wide results and limits: The greatest TCR clonal expansion appeared in HTLV-1-associated myelopathy and the smallest, falling below healthy controls, in multiple sclerosis.

Where libraries were unsorted, they were derived from 2 million PBMCs stored at -80 degrees C. The receptor's source is a woman in her 30s with multiple sclerosis. Specimen: PBMCs.

In nucleotides, the CDR3 is TGTGCCAGCACACAGAAAACCCAGGGGAAAGCTTTCTTT. Amino acids: CASTQKTQGKAFF. This sequence joins TRBV6-5 and TRBJ1-1, with D perhaps TRBD1 (6 bases). Germline lookup yields CDR1 MNHEY and CDR2 SVGAGI. This CDR3 has 13 residues. Trimming removed 7 bases from V and 9 bases from J, with 18 bases in between.